This section outlines one T cell receptor (beta chain) sequence together with its context. A clone one base away is much larger, so this may be a read error. The identical CDR3 is also encoded by other nucleotide sequences in the sample. The V gene's germline CDR1 is SGHNT and CDR2 YENEEA. V was trimmed by 1 base and J by 4 bases, leaving 6 bases between them. This CDR3 has 13 amino acids. This sample is drawn from a study of shared clonotypes between healthy human individuals. Using immunoSEQ multiplex PCR, the repertoire was profiled, and TCRdb retains in-frame clones only, with some absent. Seen here are 950,000 to 1,100,000 clones, 65% to 75% observed once, and the top ten hold approximately 1.5%.

This chain joins TRBV11-3 and TRBJ2-3; D tentatively fits TRBD1 or TRBD2 (5 bases each). The clonotype was recovered from a man aged 18 to 30 in good health. The specimen was memory CD4+ T cells sorted from blood. Documented subset: CD45RA-negative fraction. CDR3 protein: CASSLGGADTQYF. For the CDR3, the DNA is TGTGCCAGCAGCTTAGGAGGGGCAGATACGCAGTATTTT.